Listed here is a single T cell receptor (beta chain). As yet, its antigen is unknown. V was clipped by 4 bases and J by 2 bases, with 11 bases between them. CDR1 is GTSNPN and CDR2 is SVGIG in the germline V gene (reference sequence). The CDR3 is 13 amino acids. Amplification used 60 Vbeta primers and 13 Jbeta primers. Profiling relied on immunoSEQ multiplex PCR, and the TCRdb table lists in-frame clones only, not all of them. In the table there are 100,000 to 150,000 clones, approximately 82% of which are singletons. The sample comes from a study of cytomegalovirus exposure and HLA in healthy donors. The overall study: Clustering assigned approximately 78% of the approximately 370 genotyped donors to the Caucasian-associated ancestry cluster.

General study points: For most subjects, TCR beta sequences were reported to predict HLA-A and HLA-B alleles with accuracy. Common viral pathogens (according to a later analysis) appeared linked to several of the most significant clusters. Across all donors, roughly uniform sequencing depth was an assumption of the presence/absence analyses.

This chain joins TRBV30 and TRBJ2-5; the D is unclear. Sequences were obtained from PBMCs. This receptor was obtained from a man aged 45-60 years in good health and CMV-seronegative. The CDR3, as DNA: TGTGCCTGGACCTCACAGCTTCAAGAGACCCAGTACTTC. Translated, it gives CAWTSQLQETQYF.